The 22 T cell receptor beta chains reported below all come from one sample, sequenced in a study of blood T cell repertoires in COVID-19. Profiling relied on immunoSEQ multiplex PCR, and the TCRdb table lists in-frame clones only, not all of them. This sample has around 200,000 clones; approximately 80% occur once, and the top ten carry approximately 13%. The specimen was peripheral blood. These receptor sequences come from a woman in her 50s with acute or convalescent COVID-19.

The genes are TRBV4-1 and TRBJ1-1; 7 bases map to TRBD1. CDR1 MGHRA and CDR2 YSYEKL come from the germline V gene. CDR3 size: 15 residues. V was clipped by 1 base and J by 5 bases; unmatched bases: 7. CDR3 region: CASSQGQGTRTEAFF. The CDR3 DNA follows: TGCGCCAGCAGCCAAGGACAGGGCACTAGGACTGAAGCTTTCTTT.

The table lists this clone with a few counts. The chain combines TRBV19 with TRBJ1-3; D is undetermined. Germline-derived CDR1 and CDR2 are LNHDA and SQIVND (reference sequence). V lost 5 bases and J 0 bases, leaving 14 bases between the germline ends. The CDR3 is 16 amino acids. CDR3 residues: CASSDPGASSGNTIYF. In DNA form, the CDR3 reads TGTGCCAGTAGTGACCCGGGAGCTAGCTCTGGAAACACCATATATTTT. Variable domain in full (rest from reference TRBV19 and TRBJ1-3): DGGITQSPKYLFRKEGQNVTLSCEQNLNHDAMYWYRQDPGQGLRLIYYSQIVNDFQKGDIAEGYSVSREKKESFPLTVTSAQKNPTAFYLCASSDPGASSGNTIYFGEGSWLTVV.

The sample holds a few counts of this clone. The chain combines TRBV2 with TRBJ1-3; D may be TRBD1 (6 bases). The CDR3 runs 15 residues. Germline lookup yields CDR1 SNHLY and CDR2 FYNNEI. V shed 6 bases and J shed 4 bases, with 16 bases lying between them. CDR3 nucleotide sequence: TGTGCCAGCAGACCAAACACGGGACAAGGAAACACCATATATTTT. Protein sequence: CASRPNTGQGNTIYF.

The chain has TRBV11-2 and TRBJ1-5; perhaps TRBD1 as D (5 bases). The CDR3 contains 15 residues. In germline, CDR1 is SGHAT, CDR2 FQNNGV. V lost 5 bases, J lost 3 bases, and 14 bases lay in between. DNA for the CDR3: TGTGCCAGCAGCCTCACAGGAGGGAACAATCAGCCCCAGCATTTT. This gives the protein CASSLTGGNNQPQHF.

The V and J genes are TRBV19 and TRBJ1-1; 12 bases fit TRBD1. Germline trimming cut 6 bases from V and 0 bases from J; bases unmatched to any gene: 5. CDR3 size: 16 residues. Germline V CDR1 and CDR2: LNHDA, SQIVND (reference sequence). CDR3 DNA sequence: TGTGCCAGTAGACCCCGGGACAGGGGGCTGAACACTGAAGCTTTCTTT. This encodes CASRPRDRGLNTEAFF.

V is TRBV6-2 or TRBV6-3 and J is TRBJ2-3; D may be TRBD1 (6 bases). This CDR3 has 17 amino acids. CDR1 and CDR2 (germline): MNHEY, SVGEGT. Trimming stripped 2 bases from V and 0 bases from J, with 15 bases between. The CDR3 loop is CASSYPFRGFSTDTQYF. CDR3 bases: TGTGCCAGCAGTTACCCATTTAGGGGGTTTAGCACAGATACGCAGTATTTT.

The chain combines TRBV3-1 (or the pseudogene TRBV3-2) with TRBJ1-1, with 7 bases lining up with TRBD1. V lost 3 bases to trimming and J lost 9 bases; unmatched junction nucleotides: 7. The germline V gene encodes CDR1 LGHDT and CDR2 YNNKEL (reference sequence). There are 13 residues in the CDR3. CDR3 bases: TGTGCCAGCAGCCACCGACAGGGAAGGAAAGCTTTCTTT. Translated: CASSHRQGRKAFF.

The chain uses TRBV6-6 and TRBJ1-4, with a weak D call TRBD1 (5 bases). The V and J ends lost 2 bases and 8 bases respectively, with 9 bases between them. This CDR3 spans 13 amino acids. Germline values: CDR1 MNHNY, CDR2 SVGAGI (reference sequence). The CDR3 coding sequence is TGTGCCAGCAGTTACCAGGGTGGGGAAAAACTGTTTTTT. Amino acid sequence: CASSYQGGEKLFF.

The chain has TRBV5-8 and TRBJ1-1; D is possibly TRBD1 (5 bases). CDR3 length: 18 residues. V was shortened by 0 bases and J by 1 base, with 19 bases between the two germline ends. The germline V gene encodes CDR1 SGHTS and CDR2 YDEGEE. The CDR3, as DNA: TGTGCCAGCAGCTTGGGATCCCTGGGGCTGGCGGCGAACACTGAAGCTTTCTTT. It specifies CASSLGSLGLAANTEAFF.

This clone was found a few times. The chain recombines TRBV18 with TRBJ1-2; TRBD1 might be the D (6 bases). The germline V and J ends were trimmed by 4 bases and 3 bases, with 18 bases remaining between them. The length of the CDR3 is 16 residues. Germline V gene data show CDR1 as KGHSH and CDR2 as LQKENI. CDR3 nucleotide sequence: TGTGCCAGCTCACTTTCGCAGGACAGAGACTACTATGGCTACACCTTC. Translating gives CASSLSQDRDYYGYTF.

The chain has TRBV7-9 and TRBJ2-7, with D possibly matching TRBD2 (5 bases). The CDR3 runs 14 residues. Germline values: CDR1 SEHNR, CDR2 FQNEAQ (reference sequence). The germline V and J ends were trimmed by 2 bases and 7 bases, with 15 bases remaining between them. CDR3 amino acids: CASSLWETKGEQYF. The CDR3 DNA is TGTGCCAGCAGCTTATGGGAGACGAAGGGAGAGCAGTACTTC.

V is TRBV4-3 and J is TRBJ2-4; D possibly corresponds to TRBD1 (6 bases). The CDR3 is 16 amino acids. CDR1 is LGHNA, CDR2 YSLEER, per germline. V dropped 0 bases and J dropped 0 bases, with 9 bases sitting between them. The CDR3 sequence is CASSQEQGRAKNIQYF. In DNA form, the CDR3 reads TGCGCCAGCAGCCAAGAGCAGGGGCGAGCCAAAAACATTCAGTACTTC.

V gene TRBV7-2 combines with J gene TRBJ1-1; no reliable D call. Trimming left V 5 bases short and J 2 bases short, with 3 bases between. CDR1 and CDR2 from the germline V gene are SGHTA and FQGNSA. There are 11 residues in the CDR3. The CDR3 bases are TGTGCCAGCAGCCGTAACACTGAAGCTTTCTTT. As protein: CASSRNTEAFF.

The gene calls are TRBV24-1 and TRBJ2-7, with D possibly TRBD1 on 6 matching bases. Per germline, CDR1 KGHDR and CDR2 SFDVKD. The CDR3 has 17 residues. With 3 bases removed from V and 0 bases from J, the gap between germline ends came to 17 bases. CDR3 amino acids: CATSDPRTEGHSYEQYF. Here the CDR3 DNA reads TGTGCCACCAGTGATCCGAGGACAGAAGGCCACTCCTACGAGCAGTACTTC.

This chain links TRBV28 with TRBJ2-1, with 10 positions matching TRBD2. CDR3 length equals 16 residues. The germline CDR1 and CDR2 sequences are MDHEN and SYDVKM. Unmatched junction bases numbered 6, after V lost 3 bases and J lost 4 bases. Here the CDR3 reads CASSLFTSGKYNEQFF. The CDR3 bases are TGTGCCAGCAGTTTGTTCACTAGCGGGAAGTACAATGAGCAGTTCTTC.

The chain joins TRBV11-2 to TRBJ2-2; TRBD2 matches 7 bases. Germline V gene lookup returns CDR1 SGHAT and CDR2 FQNNGV. The CDR3 has 16 amino acids. Germline trimming cut 5 bases from V and 7 bases from J; bases unmatched to any gene: 13. For the CDR3, the DNA is TGTGCCAGCAGCCCCAGCCTCGCGGGAGCGGGCGGGGAGCTGTTTTTT. Protein sequence: CASSPSLAGAGGELFF. The complete variable domain, with remaining parts taken from reference TRBV11-2 and TRBJ2-2, reads EAGVAQSPRYKIIEKRQSVAFWCNPISGHATLYWYQQILGQGPKLLIQFQNNGVVDDSQLPKDRFSAERLKGVDSTLKIQPAKLEDSAVYLCASSPSLAGAGGELFFGEGSRLTVL.

This clone appeared a few times. In DNA, the CDR3 is TGCGCCAGCAGCCACCCCGGGGCTGGAAACACCATATATTTT. It encodes CASSHPGAGNTIYF. This chain uses TRBV4-3 with TRBJ1-3; D is unclear. Per the germline V gene, CDR1 is LGHNA and CDR2 is YSLEER. Trimming took 3 bases from V and 2 from J, leaving 8 bases between them. The CDR3 has 14 amino acids.

This chain connects TRBV7-2 to TRBJ1-6; D is unclear. The CDR3 has 15 amino acids. Germline loops: CDR1 SGHTA, CDR2 FQGNSA. Trimming cost V 6 bases and J 0 bases, with 9 bases left between them. CDR3 protein: CASREQSSYNSPLHF. The CDR3 DNA reads as TGTGCCAGCAGGGAACAGAGCTCCTATAATTCACCCCTCCACTTT.

The J gene is TRBJ2-4, the V gene TRBV18; D is perhaps TRBD1 (6 bases). Per the germline V gene, CDR1 is KGHSH and CDR2 is LQKENI. This CDR3 comprises 15 residues. Deletions cut 5 bases from V and 3 bases from J, with 14 bases between. In DNA form, the CDR3 reads TGTGCCAGCTCAGGGACACTAGGTAACAAAAACATTCAGTACTTC. It codes for CASSGTLGNKNIQYF. Based on the CDR3 plus reference TRBV18 and TRBJ2-4, the full variable domain is NAGVMQNPRHLVRRRGQEARLRCSPMKGHSHVYWYRQLPEEGLKFMVYLQKENIIDESGMPKERFSAEFPKEGPSILRIQQVVRGDSAAYFCASSGTLGNKNIQYFGAGTRLSVL.

This chain links TRBV5-6 with TRBJ2-2, with TRBD1 matching over 7 bases. Germline CDR1 reads SGHDT; CDR2 reads YYEEEE. The CDR3 totals 15 residues. After removal of 5 bases from V and 1 base from J, the junction contained 5 bases not matched to a gene. The CDR3 spells CASSSRQGNTGELFF. DNA for the CDR3: TGTGCCAGCAGTTCTAGACAGGGGAACACCGGGGAGCTGTTTTTT.

The CDR3 loop reads CASSEYGGLSGNTIYF. The CDR3 nucleotides read TGTGCCAGCAGTGAATACGGCGGACTCTCTGGAAACACCATATATTTT. This chain uses TRBV2 with TRBJ1-3; D call uncertain. The CDR3 sequence is 16 residues long. V lost 2 bases and J 0 bases, leaving 11 bases between the germline ends. CDR1 and CDR2 from the germline V gene are SNHLY and FYNNEI.

The sample holds one count of this clone. This chain joins TRBV6-6 and TRBJ1-2, with 9 nucleotides matching TRBD1. V lost 2 bases, J lost 2 bases, and 3 bases stayed unmatched. The germline CDR1 and CDR2 sequences are MNHNY and SVGAGI (reference sequence). This CDR3 is 15 amino acids long. The CDR3 loop is CASSYPGTGNYGYTF. In nucleotides, the CDR3 is TGTGCCAGCAGTTACCCGGGGACAGGGAACTATGGCTACACCTTC.